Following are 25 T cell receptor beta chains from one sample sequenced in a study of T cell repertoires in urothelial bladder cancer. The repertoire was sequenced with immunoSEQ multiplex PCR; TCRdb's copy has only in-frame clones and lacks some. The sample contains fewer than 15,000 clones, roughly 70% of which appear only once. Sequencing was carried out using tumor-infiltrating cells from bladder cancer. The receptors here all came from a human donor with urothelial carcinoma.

CDR3 loop: CASSDGQTTGELFF. CDR3 coding DNA: TGCGCCAGCAGCGACGGGCAAACCACCGGGGAGCTGTTTTTT. The rearrangement joins TRBV5-1 to TRBJ2-2; D unresolved. Trimming shortened V by 4 bases and J by 4 bases, and 11 bases separated the two germline ends. Germline values: CDR1 SGHRS, CDR2 YFSETQ. This CDR3 is 14 amino acids long.

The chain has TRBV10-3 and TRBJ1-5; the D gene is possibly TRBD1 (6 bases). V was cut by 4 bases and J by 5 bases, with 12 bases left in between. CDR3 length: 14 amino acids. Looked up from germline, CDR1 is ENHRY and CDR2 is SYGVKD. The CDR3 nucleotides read TGTGCCATCAGTGTGGGAGGGGGGGATCAGCCCCAGCATTTT. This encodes CAISVGGGDQPQHF.

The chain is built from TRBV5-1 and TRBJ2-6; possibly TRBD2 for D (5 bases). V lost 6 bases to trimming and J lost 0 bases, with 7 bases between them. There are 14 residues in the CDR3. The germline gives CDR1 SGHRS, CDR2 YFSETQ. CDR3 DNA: TGCGCCAGCATTGAGGGCTCTGGGGCCAACGTCCTGACTTTC. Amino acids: CASIEGSGANVLTF. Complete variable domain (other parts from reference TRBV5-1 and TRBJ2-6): KAGVTQTPRYLIKTRGQQVTLSCSPISGHRSVSWYQQTPGQGLQFLFEYFSETQRNKGNFPGRFSGRQFSNSRSEMNVSTLELGDSALYLCASIEGSGANVLTFGAGSRLTVL.

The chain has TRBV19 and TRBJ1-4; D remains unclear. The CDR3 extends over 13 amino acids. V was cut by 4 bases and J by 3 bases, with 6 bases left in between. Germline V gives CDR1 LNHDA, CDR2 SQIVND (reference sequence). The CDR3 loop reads CASSRESNEKLFF. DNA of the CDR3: TGTGCCAGTAGTAGAGAGTCTAATGAAAAACTGTTTTTT.

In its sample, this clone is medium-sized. Here the CDR3 reads CAWRAQGMKVEAFF. Here the CDR3 DNA reads TGTGCCTGGAGAGCCCAGGGTATGAAGGTTGAAGCTTTCTTT. V is TRBV30 and J is TRBJ1-1; weak D call: TRBD1 (5 bases). V was shortened by 3 bases and J by 7 bases, with 18 bases between the two germline ends. The CDR3 runs 14 residues. Germline CDR1 GTSNPN, CDR2 SVGIG (reference sequence).

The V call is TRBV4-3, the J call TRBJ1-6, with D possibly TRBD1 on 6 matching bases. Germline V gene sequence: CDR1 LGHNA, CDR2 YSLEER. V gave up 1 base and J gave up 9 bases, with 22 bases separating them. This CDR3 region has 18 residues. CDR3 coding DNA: TGCGCCAGCAGCCAAGGGGGTAGGAAGGGGCAGGGGAGTTCACCCCTCCACTTT. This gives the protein CASSQGGRKGQGSSPLHF.

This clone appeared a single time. The CDR3 DNA is TGTGCCACCAGCGGATTAGGGGGTCAAGAGACCCAGTACTTC. This sequence encodes CATSGLGGQETQYF. The chain links TRBV15 to TRBJ2-5; possible D gene TRBD1, 6 bases. CDR1 and CDR2 from the germline V gene are LNHNV and YYDKDF (reference sequence). The CDR3 covers 14 residues. Trimming stripped 5 bases from V and 2 bases from J, with 12 bases between.

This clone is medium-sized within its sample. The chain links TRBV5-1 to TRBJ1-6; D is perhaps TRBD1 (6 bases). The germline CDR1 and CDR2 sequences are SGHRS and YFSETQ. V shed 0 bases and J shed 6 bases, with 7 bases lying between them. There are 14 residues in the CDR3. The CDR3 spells CASSLDRANSPLHF. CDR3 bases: TGCGCCAGCAGCTTGGACAGGGCTAATTCACCCCTCCACTTT.

The DNA for the CDR3 is TGTGCCAGCAGCCCCCAAGGAGCTATTAGCACAGATACGCAGTATTTT. Residues: CASSPQGAISTDTQYF. This rearrangement joins TRBV7-2 to TRBJ2-3; D is unresolved. V lost 5 bases, J lost 0 bases, and 15 bases lay in between. Per germline, CDR1 SGHTA and CDR2 FQGNSA. CDR3 length equals 16 residues.

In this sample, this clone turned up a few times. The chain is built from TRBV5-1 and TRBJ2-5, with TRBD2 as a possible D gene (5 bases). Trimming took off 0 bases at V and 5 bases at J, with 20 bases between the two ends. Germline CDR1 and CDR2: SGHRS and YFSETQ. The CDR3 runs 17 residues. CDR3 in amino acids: CASSLGTSPLARETQYF. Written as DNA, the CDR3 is TGCGCCAGCAGCTTGGGGACTTCGCCCCTTGCGCGGGAGACCCAGTACTTC.

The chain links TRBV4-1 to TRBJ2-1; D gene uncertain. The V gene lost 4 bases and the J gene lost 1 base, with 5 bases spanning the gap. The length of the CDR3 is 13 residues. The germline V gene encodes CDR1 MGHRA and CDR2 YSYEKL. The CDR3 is CASSRSSYNEQFF. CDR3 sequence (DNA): TGCGCCAGCAGCCGCAGTTCCTACAATGAGCAGTTCTTC.

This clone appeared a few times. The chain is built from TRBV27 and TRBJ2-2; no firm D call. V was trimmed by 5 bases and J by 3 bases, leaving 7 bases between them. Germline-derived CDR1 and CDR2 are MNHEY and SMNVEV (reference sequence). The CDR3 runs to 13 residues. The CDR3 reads CASSSRDTGELFF. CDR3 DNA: TGTGCCAGCAGTAGCCGGGACACCGGGGAGCTGTTTTTT.

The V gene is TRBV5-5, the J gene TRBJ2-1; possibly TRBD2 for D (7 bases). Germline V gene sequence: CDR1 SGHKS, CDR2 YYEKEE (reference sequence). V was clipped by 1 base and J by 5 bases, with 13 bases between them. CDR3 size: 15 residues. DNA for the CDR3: TGTGCCAGCAGCTTGTTTGCGGGGGCGAACAATGAGCAGTTCTTC. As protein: CASSLFAGANNEQFF.

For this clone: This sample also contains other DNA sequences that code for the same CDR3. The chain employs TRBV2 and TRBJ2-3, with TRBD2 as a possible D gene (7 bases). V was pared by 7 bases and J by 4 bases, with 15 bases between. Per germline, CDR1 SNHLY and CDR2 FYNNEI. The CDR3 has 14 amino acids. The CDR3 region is CASTWGGRSDTQYF. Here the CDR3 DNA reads TGTGCCAGCACTTGGGGGGGGCGTTCAGATACGCAGTATTTT.

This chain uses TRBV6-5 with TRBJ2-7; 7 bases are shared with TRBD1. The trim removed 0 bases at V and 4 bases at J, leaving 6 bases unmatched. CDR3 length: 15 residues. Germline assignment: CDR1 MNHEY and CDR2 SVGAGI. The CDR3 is CASSYSETGWYEQYV. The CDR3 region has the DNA TGTGCCAGCAGTTACTCAGAGACAGGGTGGTACGAGCAGTACGTC.

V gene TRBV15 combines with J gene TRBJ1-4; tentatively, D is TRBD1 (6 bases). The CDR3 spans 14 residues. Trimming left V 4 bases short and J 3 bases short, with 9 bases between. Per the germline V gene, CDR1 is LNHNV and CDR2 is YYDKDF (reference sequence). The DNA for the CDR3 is TGTGCCACCAGCAAACAGGGAGCTAATGAAAAACTGTTTTTT. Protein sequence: CATSKQGANEKLFF.

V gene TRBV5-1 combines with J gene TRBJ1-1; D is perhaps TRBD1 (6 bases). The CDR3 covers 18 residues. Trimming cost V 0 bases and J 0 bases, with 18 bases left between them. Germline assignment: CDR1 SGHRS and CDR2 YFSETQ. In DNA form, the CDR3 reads TGCGCCAGCAGCTTGGGAGGTTGGGGCAGGGGCTTGAACACTGAAGCTTTCTTT. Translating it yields CASSLGGWGRGLNTEAFF.

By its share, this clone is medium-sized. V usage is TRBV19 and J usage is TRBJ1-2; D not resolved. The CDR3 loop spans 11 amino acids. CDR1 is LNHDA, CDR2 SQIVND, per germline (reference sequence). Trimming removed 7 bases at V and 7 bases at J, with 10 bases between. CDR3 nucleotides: TGTGCCAGTACAACGGTGGGTGGCTACACCTTC. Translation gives CASTTVGGYTF.

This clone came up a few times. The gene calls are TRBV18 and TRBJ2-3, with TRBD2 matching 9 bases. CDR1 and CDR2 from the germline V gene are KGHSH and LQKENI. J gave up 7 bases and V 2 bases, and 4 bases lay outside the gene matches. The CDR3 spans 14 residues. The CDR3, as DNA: TGTGCCAGCTCACCAGAAGCGGGGGGAAATACGCAGTATTTT. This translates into CASSPEAGGNTQYF.

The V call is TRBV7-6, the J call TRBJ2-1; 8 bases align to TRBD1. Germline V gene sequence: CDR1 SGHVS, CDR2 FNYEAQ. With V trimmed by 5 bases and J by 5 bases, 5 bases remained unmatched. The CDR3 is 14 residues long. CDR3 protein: CASSPRTGNNEQFF. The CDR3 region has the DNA TGTGCCAGCAGCCCAAGGACAGGGAACAATGAGCAGTTCTTC.

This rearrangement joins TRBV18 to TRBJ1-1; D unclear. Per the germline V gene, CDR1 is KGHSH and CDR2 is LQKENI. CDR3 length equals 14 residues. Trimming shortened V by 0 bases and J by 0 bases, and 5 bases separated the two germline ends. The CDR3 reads CASSPPTMNTEAFF. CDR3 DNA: TGTGCCAGCTCACCACCGACAATGAACACTGAAGCTTTCTTT.

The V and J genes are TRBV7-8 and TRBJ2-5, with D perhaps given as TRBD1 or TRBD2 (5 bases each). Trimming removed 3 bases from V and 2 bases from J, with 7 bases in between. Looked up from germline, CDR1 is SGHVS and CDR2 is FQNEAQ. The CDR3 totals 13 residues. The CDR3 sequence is CASSLGEQETQYF. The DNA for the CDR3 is TGTGCCAGCAGCTTGGGGGAGCAAGAGACCCAGTACTTC.

The CDR3 region has the DNA TGTGCCAGCAGCTTCGGGAATGGCTACACCTTC. This codes for CASSFGNGYTF. The V and J genes are TRBV5-4 and TRBJ1-2; D unclear. V was pared by 2 bases and J by 6 bases, with 5 bases between. The CDR3 totals 11 residues. Germline CDR1 and CDR2: SGHNT and YYREEE (reference sequence).

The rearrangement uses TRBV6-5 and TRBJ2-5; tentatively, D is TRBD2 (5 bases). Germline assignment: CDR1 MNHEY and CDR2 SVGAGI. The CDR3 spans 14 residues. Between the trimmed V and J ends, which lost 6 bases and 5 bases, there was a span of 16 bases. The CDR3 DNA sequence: TGTGCCAGCAGCCCCGCCCGGGGAGTGGAGACCCAGTACTTC. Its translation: CASSPARGVETQYF.

The CDR3 DNA follows: TGTGCCAGCAGTTACTCGAAGGGGTGGGATACGCAGTATTTT. Translation gives CASSYSKGWDTQYF. This chain uses TRBV6-6 with TRBJ2-3; D possibly corresponds to TRBD1 (5 bases). Germline values: CDR1 MNHNY, CDR2 SVGAGI (reference sequence). V was trimmed by 0 bases and J by 6 bases, leaving 10 bases between them. The CDR3 consists of 14 residues.